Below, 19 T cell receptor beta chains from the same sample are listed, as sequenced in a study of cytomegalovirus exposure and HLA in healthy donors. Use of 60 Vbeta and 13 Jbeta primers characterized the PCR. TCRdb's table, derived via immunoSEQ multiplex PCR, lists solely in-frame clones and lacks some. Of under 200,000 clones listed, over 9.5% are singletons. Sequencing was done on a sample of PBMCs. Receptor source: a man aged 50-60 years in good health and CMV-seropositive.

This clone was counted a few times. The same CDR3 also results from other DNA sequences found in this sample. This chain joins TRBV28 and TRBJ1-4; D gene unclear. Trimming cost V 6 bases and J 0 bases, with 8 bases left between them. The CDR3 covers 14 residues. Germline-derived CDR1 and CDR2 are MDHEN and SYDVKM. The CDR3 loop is CASSSEATNEKLFF. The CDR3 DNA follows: TGTGCCAGCAGCTCCGAGGCAACTAATGAAAAACTGTTTTTT.

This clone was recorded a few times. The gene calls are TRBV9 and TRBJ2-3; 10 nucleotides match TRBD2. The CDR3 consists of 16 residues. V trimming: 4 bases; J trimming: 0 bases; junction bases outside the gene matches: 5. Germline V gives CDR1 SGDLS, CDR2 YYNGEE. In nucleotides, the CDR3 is TGTGCCAGCAGCCCTCGGACTAGCGGTAGCACAGATACGCAGTATTTT. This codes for CASSPRTSGSTDTQYF.

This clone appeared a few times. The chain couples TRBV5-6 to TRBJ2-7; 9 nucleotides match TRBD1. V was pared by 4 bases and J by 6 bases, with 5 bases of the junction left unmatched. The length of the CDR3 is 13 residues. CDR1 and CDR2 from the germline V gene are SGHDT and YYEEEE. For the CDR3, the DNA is TGTGCCAGCAGCCCAGACAGGGGGTTCGAGCAGTACGTC. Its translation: CASSPDRGFEQYV.

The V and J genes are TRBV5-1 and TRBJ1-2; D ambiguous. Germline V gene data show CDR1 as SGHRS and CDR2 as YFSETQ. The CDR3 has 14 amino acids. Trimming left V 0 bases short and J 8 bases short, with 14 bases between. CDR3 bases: TGCGCCAGCAGCTTGGCCTCCTTGAGGTACGGCTACACCTTC. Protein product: CASSLASLRYGYTF.

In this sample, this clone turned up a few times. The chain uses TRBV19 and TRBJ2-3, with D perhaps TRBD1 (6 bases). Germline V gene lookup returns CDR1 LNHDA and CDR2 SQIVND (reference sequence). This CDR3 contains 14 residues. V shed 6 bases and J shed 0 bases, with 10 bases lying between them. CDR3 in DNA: TGTGCCAGTAGCGTTCAGGGGAGCACAGATACGCAGTATTTT. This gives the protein CASSVQGSTDTQYF.

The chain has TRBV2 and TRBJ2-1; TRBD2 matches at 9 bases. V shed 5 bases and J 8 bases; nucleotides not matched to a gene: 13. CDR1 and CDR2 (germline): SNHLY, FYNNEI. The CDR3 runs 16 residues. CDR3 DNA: TGTGCCAGCAGTCCTCAGGGGCGCGGGGGGGCGCATGAGCAGTTCTTC. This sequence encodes CASSPQGRGGAHEQFF. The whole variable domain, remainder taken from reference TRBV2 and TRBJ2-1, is EPEVTQTPSHQVTQMGQEVILRCVPISNHLYFYWYRQILGQKVEFLVSFYNNEISEKSEIFDDQFSVERPDGSNFTLKIRSTKLEDSAMYFCASSPQGRGGAHEQFFGPGTRLTVL.

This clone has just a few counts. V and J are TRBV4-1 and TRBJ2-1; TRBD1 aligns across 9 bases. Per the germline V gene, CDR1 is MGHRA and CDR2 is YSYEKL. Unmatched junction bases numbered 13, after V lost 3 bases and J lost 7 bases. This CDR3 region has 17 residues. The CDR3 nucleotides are TGCGCCAGCAGCCACGACCCGAGGGGACAGGGCTCTAATGAGCAGTTCTTC. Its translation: CASSHDPRGQGSNEQFF.

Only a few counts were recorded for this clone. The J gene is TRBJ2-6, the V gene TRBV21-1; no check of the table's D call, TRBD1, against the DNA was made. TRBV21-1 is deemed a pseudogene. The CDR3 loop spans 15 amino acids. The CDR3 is CASSTQGAGANVLTF. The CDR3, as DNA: TGTGCCAGCAGCACGCAGGGGGCCGGGGCCAACGTCCTGACTTTC.

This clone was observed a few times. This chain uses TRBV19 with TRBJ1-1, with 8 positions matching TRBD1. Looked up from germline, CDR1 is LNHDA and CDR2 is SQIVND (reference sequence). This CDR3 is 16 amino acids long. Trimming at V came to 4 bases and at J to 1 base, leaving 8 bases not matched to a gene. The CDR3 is CASSSADRVRNTEAFF. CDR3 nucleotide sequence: TGTGCCAGTAGTAGCGCGGACAGGGTGAGGAACACTGAAGCTTTCTTT.

The CDR3 bases are TGTGCCAGCAGCTTAGGAGGAGCGGGGGTGATCACAGATACGCAGTATTTT. Encoded protein: CASSLGGAGVITDTQYF. This chain joins TRBV11-2 and TRBJ2-3, with 8 nucleotides matching TRBD2. The V gene end was trimmed by 1 base and the J gene end by 2 bases; junction bases not matched to a gene: 8. The V gene's germline CDR1 is SGHAT and CDR2 FQNNGV. CDR3 length: 17 amino acids.

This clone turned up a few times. The CDR3 nucleotides are TGTGCCAGCAGTCAGGGAGGGGCCCTCTACGAGCAGTACTTC. Encoded protein: CASSQGGALYEQYF. This chain joins TRBV6-5 and TRBJ2-7; 7 positions agree with TRBD2. J lost 3 bases, V lost 5 bases, and 7 bases had no gene match. The CDR3 totals 14 residues. Germline-derived CDR1 and CDR2 are MNHEY and SVGAGI.

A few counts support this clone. CDR3 loop: CASSLDGGLETQYF. The CDR3 bases are TGTGCCAGCAGTCTCGACGGGGGGTTAGAGACCCAGTACTTC. The rearrangement uses TRBV7-9 and TRBJ2-5; 7 nucleotides agree with TRBD2. The CDR3 contains 14 residues. From germline, CDR1 is SEHNR and CDR2 FQNEAQ (reference sequence). With 6 bases clipped from V and 4 bases from J, the junction kept 8 bases outside the gene matches.

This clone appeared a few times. CDR3 in amino acids: CASSSRTTLNNEQFF. In DNA, the CDR3 is TGTGCCAGCAGCTCGCGGACTACACTTAACAATGAGCAGTTCTTC. The genes are TRBV6-5 and TRBJ2-1; TRBD2 is a possible D gene (6 bases). Germline CDR1 and CDR2: MNHEY and SVGAGI. V was clipped by 6 bases and J by 5 bases, with 17 bases between them. This CDR3 has 15 residues.

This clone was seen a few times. In nucleotides, the CDR3 is TGTGCCAGCACCTCCCCGGGAGGGGGGGAGTACGAGCAGTACGTC. Translated: CASTSPGGGEYEQYV. This sequence joins TRBV28 and TRBJ2-7; 8 bases map to TRBD2. The CDR3 is 15 residues long. V dropped 7 bases and J dropped 4; count of bases not matched to a gene: 12. CDR1 and CDR2 (germline): MDHEN, SYDVKM.

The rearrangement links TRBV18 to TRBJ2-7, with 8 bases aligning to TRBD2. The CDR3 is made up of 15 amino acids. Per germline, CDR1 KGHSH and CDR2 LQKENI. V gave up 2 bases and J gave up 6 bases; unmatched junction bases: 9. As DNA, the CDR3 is TGTGCCAGCTCACCAGCGGGCAGCGGGGGAGGCGAGCAGTACTTC. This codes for CASSPAGSGGGEQYF.

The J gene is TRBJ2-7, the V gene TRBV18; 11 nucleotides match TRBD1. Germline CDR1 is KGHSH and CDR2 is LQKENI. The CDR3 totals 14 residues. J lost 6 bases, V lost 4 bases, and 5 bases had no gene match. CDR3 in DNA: TGTGCCAGCTCACTACTGGACAGGGGGCTCGAGCAGTACTTC. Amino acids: CASSLLDRGLEQYF.

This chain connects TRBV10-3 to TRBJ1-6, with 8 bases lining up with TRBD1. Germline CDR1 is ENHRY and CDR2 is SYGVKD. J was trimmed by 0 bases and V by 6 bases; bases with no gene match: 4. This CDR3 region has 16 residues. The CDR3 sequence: CAISRDRRSYNSPLHF. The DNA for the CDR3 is TGTGCCATCAGCCGGGACAGGCGCTCCTATAATTCACCCCTCCACTTT.

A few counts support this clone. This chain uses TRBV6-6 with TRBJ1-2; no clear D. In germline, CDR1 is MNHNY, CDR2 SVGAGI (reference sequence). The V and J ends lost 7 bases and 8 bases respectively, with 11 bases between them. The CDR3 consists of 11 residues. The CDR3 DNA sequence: TGTGCCAGCACGGAAGCGGGCGGCTACACCTTC. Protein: CASTEAGGYTF.

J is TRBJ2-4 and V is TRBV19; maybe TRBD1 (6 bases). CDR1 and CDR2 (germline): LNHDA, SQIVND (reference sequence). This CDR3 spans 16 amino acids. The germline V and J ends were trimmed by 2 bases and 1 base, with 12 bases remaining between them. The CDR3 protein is CASSIWTEKAKNIQYF. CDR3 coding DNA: TGTGCCAGTAGTATATGGACAGAGAAGGCCAAAAACATTCAGTACTTC. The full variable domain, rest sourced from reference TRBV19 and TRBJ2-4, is DGGITQSPKYLFRKEGQNVTLSCEQNLNHDAMYWYRQDPGQGLRLIYYSQIVNDFQKGDIAEGYSVSREKKESFPLTVTSAQKNPTAFYLCASSIWTEKAKNIQYFGAGTRLSVL.